Listed below are T cell receptor beta chains from one sample, sequenced in a study of blood T cell repertoires in COVID-19. This table comes from immunoSEQ multiplex PCR, and its TCRdb copy is limited to in-frame clones, with some not included. The sample contains fewer than 400,000 clones, over 90% of which appear only once. The sample comprised PBMCs or T cells enriched from blood (not recorded which). The receptors derive from a woman in her thirties who had been exposed to COVID-19. Each CDR3 is given with its conserved first and last residue. The D gene is left open where the match is weak. For some rows the clone size is stated as once, few or many, or as a class when expanded; others skip it.

d_gene,v_gene,j_gene,abundance,CDR3nt,CDR3aa
TRBD1,TRBV27,TRBJ1-2,NA,TGTGCCAGCAGTCCCCCCGGACAGGGGCGGGTCTATGGCTACACCTTC,CASSPPGQGRVYGYTF
TRBD1,TRBV5-1,TRBJ2-3,NA,TGCGCCAGCAGCTTGGGACAGGGCCGCACAGATACGCAGTATTTT,CASSLGQGRTDTQYF
TRBD1,TRBV29-1,TRBJ1-1,NA,TGCAGCGTCGGACTCCGGGACAGGGGACCCACTGAAGCTTTCTTT,CSVGLRDRGPTEAFF
NA,TRBV7-8,TRBJ1-5,NA,TGTGCCAGCAGCTTGTTTCCCCACAGGGATGGCAATCAGCCCCAGCATTTT,CASSLFPHRDGNQPQHF
NA,TRBV7-9,TRBJ1-2,NA,TGTGCCAGCAGCTTAGTCTCTGGACTTGCGGACCGAGGCTATGGCTACACCTTC,CASSLVSGLADRGYGYTF
NA,TRBV7-6,TRBJ2-1,NA,TGTGCCAGCACCCAATGGGGGCCAAGCTCCTACAATGAGCAGTTCTTC,CASTQWGPSSYNEQFF
TRBD1,TRBV19,TRBJ1-5,once,TGTGCCAGTAGCGAAGGACAGGGGGGGCAGCCCCAGCATTTT,CASSEGQGGQPQHF
NA,TRBV6-5,TRBJ1-2,few,TGTGCCAGCAGTTACCTCGAATCAGGGATCTATGGCTACACCTTC,CASSYLESGIYGYTF
NA,TRBV5-6,TRBJ2-7,NA,TGTGCCAGCAGCCTAACCGGACAGCCGTACGAGCAGTACTTC,CASSLTGQPYEQYF
TRBD1,TRBV19,TRBJ2-7,NA,TGTGCCAGTAGTGTCTCCGGGACAGGGGGTACCTACGAGCAGTACTTC,CASSVSGTGGTYEQYF
NA,TRBV21-1,TRBJ1-4,NA,TGTGCCACGAGCGGGACAGGGGGTGAAAAACTGTTTTTT,CATSGTGGEKLFF